Below, one T cell receptor beta chain is given with its context. Antigen unknown. Systemic immunosuppression or a history of autoimmune disease excluded patients. This specimen comes from a study of OX40 agonist ivuxolimab in advanced cancers. Study-wide context: The diagnoses of dose-escalation patients were hepatocellular carcinoma, melanoma, renal cell or head and neck cancer.

V lost 5 bases and J lost 6; bases outside the gene matches: 12. The CDR3 spans 15 residues. Germline CDR1 is MDHEN and CDR2 is SYDVKM. Only in-frame clones appear in the TCRdb table, and some are missing; sequencing was by immunoSEQ multiplex PCR. The sample consists of 55,000 to 70,000 clones, about 82% of them appearing once. Study-level results: CD8+ T cells were the subset that, on average, had more expanded clones than CD4+.

Sequencing used CD4+ or CD8+ T cells sorted from blood, obtained in a trial of the OX40 agonist ivuxolimab. The chain carries TRBV28 and TRBJ2-7; 8 bases align to TRBD2. The sequence derives from an adult with an advanced solid tumor such as melanoma, head and neck, liver or kidney cancer. The CDR3 coding sequence is TGTGCCAGCAGTGCAAGAGGGAGCGGGAGCAGCGAGCAGTACTTC. This translates into CASSARGSGSSEQYF.